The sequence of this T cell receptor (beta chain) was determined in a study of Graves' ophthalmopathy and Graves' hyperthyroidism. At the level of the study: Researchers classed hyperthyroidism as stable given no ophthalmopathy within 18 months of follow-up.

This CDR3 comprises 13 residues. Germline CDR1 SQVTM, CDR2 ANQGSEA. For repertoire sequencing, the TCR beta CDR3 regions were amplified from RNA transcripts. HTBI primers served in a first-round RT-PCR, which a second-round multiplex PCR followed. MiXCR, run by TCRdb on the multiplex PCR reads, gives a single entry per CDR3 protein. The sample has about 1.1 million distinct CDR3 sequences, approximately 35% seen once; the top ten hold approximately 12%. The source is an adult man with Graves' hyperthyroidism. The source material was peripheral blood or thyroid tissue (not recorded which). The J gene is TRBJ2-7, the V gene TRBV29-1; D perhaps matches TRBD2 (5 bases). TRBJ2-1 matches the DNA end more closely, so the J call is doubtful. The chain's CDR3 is CSAVTLDYNEQFF. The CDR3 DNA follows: TGCAGCGCGGTAACACTAGATTACAATGAGCAGTTCTTC.